The 2 T cell receptor beta chains in this list originate from one sample, sequenced in a study of T cell responses to AZD1222 COVID-19 vaccine. Here immunoSEQ multiplex PCR was the method, and the copy in TCRdb shows in-frame clones only, minus some. This sample yields about 130,000 clones, of which more than 90% are seen a single time; 1.5% to 2% belongs to the top ten. The sequences come from peripheral blood, collected on day 0 of AZD1222 vaccination. The receptors come from an adult in good health.

This rearrangement joins TRBV19 to TRBJ2-1, with TRBD1 matching 9 bases. The CDR3 contains 15 residues. Germline lookup yields CDR1 LNHDA and CDR2 SQIVND (reference sequence). J lost 7 bases, V lost 4 bases, and 8 bases had no gene match. For the CDR3, the DNA is TGTGCCAGTAGTACCACCGGGACAGGGAGTAATGAGCAGTTCTTC. Amino acid sequence: CASSTTGTGSNEQFF.

This rearrangement joins TRBV5-6 to TRBJ2-7, with D perhaps given as TRBD1 or TRBD2 (5 bases each). Trimming pared 6 bases from V and 2 bases from J, leaving 12 bases between. The germline CDR1 and CDR2 sequences are SGHDT and YYEEEE. The CDR3 is made up of 13 amino acids. The CDR3 DNA reads TGTGCCAGCACCGGGACGGATCCCTACGAGCAGTACTTC. This gives the protein CASTGTDPYEQYF. The full variable domain, with the rest looked up from reference TRBV5-6 and TRBJ2-7, is DAGVTQSPTHLIKTRGQQVTLRCSPKSGHDTVSWYQQALGQGPQFIFQYYEEEERQRGNFPDRFSGHQFPNYSSELNVNALLLGDSALYLCASTGTDPYEQYFGPGTRLTVT.